The clone carrying this TCR beta chain has ten or more counts. Its antigen is undetermined. 5'RACE employing 10-nucleotide random UMIs yielded the cDNA. TCRdb fed the 5' RACE reads into MiXCR, producing one record per CDR3 protein. This table holds fewer than 110,000 distinct CDR3 sequences, approximately 10% found once. This entry comes from a study of neurological immune-mediated disorders. Indicated time point: longitudinal time-point 3. The starting material, 2 million PBMCs stored at -80 C, gave rise to the unsorted libraries. Study-wide findings and caveats: The study found no CDR3 amino acid sequences shared by expanded clones across subjects, suggesting private repertoires in all groups.

The TCR comes from a female donor with HTLV-1-associated myelopathy (HAM/TSP). Source material: PBMCs.

The CDR3 sequence is CSARPPGRQNSPLHF. The CDR3 bases are TGCAGTGCTAGACCTCCGGGACGCCAAAATTCACCCCTCCACTTT. This chain links TRBV20-1 with TRBJ1-6; TRBD1 might be the D (5 bases). Germline loops: CDR1 DFQATT, CDR2 SNEGSKA (reference sequence). The CDR3 loop spans 15 amino acids. V was cut by 2 bases and J by 7 bases, with 15 bases left in between.